The source of this T cell receptor (beta chain) is a study of Graves' ophthalmopathy and Graves' hyperthyroidism (dated by TCRdb to 2016 to 2018). Broadly, across the study: Peripheral blood was collected at initial diagnosis, before any treatment. For independent validation, a separate cohort was made up of around 19 hyperthyroidism patients plus 17 patients who later progressed from hyperthyroidism to ophthalmopathy. In roughly six hyperthyroidism patients, the T-cell repertoires found in thyroid tissue were compared with those found in blood. In total, 135 blood samples were TCR-sequenced: approximately 42 ophthalmopathy, about 75 hyperthyroidism and roughly 17 hyperthyroidism-to-ophthalmopathy patients. Once sampling was done, hyperthyroidism patients were given methimazole at a starting dose of 30 mg daily, while ophthalmopathy patients were given high-dose intravenous methylprednisolone. To explore V-J signatures that separate ophthalmopathy from hyperthyroidism, a discovery set of 100 patients was enrolled, consisting of fewer than 45 with ophthalmopathy and roughly 59 with stable hyperthyroidism. The study used TCR beta repertoire signatures to distinguish Graves' ophthalmopathy from Graves' hyperthyroidism and to predict progression to ophthalmopathy. What the study reported, not specific to this receptor: In cross-validation, the 13-signature model distinguished ophthalmopathy from stable hyperthyroidism with just over 85% sensitivity and around 81% specificity, and in the test set the corresponding values were approximately 80% and 68%. Most of the expanded thyroid clonotypes with a frequency above 0.001 were also detected in blood, and it was suggested that the thyroid immune response may be reflected by blood repertoires. In validation, the model predicted ophthalmopathy progression with 55% to 71% sensitivity and 72.22% specificity; some 13 predicted patients were CT-confirmed with GO in a median of about 7.1 months. No statistical method was used to predetermine the sample size, and group allocation was not hidden from the investigators.

The germline V gene (reference sequence) gives CDR1 as LGHDT and CDR2 as YNNKEL. The trim is 0 bases for V and 4 bases for J, with a gap of 9 bases between the germline ends. The CDR3 goes from the cysteine to the phenylalanine over 14 residues. Just CDR3 DNA is preserved here, 42 bases in frame from base 1. For repertoire sequencing, TCR beta CDR3 regions were amplified from RNA transcripts. A first-round RT-PCR used HTBI primers with the Qiagen OneStep RT-PCR kit, followed by a second-round multiplex PCR, size selection and purification. The libraries underwent paired-end sequencing with 100 bp reads on an Illumina HiSeq2000. In the authors' own workflow: SOAPnuke was used to process the reads, throwing out any read that had adapters, had uncalled bases, had a mean Phred below 15, or lacked an exact constant-primer or identifier match. High-quality paired reads were merged with COPE v1.2.5. Each unique nucleotide sequence was treated as a clonotype, and MiTCR v1.1 was used to align the clonotypes to the IMGT TRB V, D and J references. Analysis was restricted to V-J combinations with a frequency above 0.0001, which covered 99.2% of repertoires. A TCR clonal expansion and chaos score per V-J combination was defined as the ratio of F50 clonal expansion to chaos observed in the TCRdist matrix. Features were reduced by Welch's t-statistics and random forest to roughly 14 V-J combinations, which fed a naive Bayes classifier. The similarity between thyroid and blood repertoires was quantified using the Morisita-Horn index. TCRdb reprocessed the public reads (quality trimming at Q25 with fastp, clone calling with MiXCR) and kept in-frame beta chains. Here each entry gathers all rows of one CDR3 protein and keeps the most common genes and DNA. The V and J calls, along with clone size, are taken from TCRdb and not from the paper's own processing. A total of hundreds of thousands of distinct CDR3 sequences appear in this sample, approximately 39% of them only once. The ten largest clones take up over 2.5% of the sample.

The ophthalmopathy patients had moderately to severely active disease, with a Clinical Activity Score of 3 or higher, a NOSPECS grade of 4 or higher, and a disease duration of less than 3 months. Patients with other autoimmune diseases, uncontrolled infections, pregnancy or lactation were excluded from the study. Clinical symptoms, serum thyroxine, TRAb, thyroid ultrasound and orbital computed tomography formed the basis of the diagnosis. Ficoll-Paque density gradient centrifugation was used to isolate PBMCs from about 10 ml of fresh peripheral blood. Total RNA was extracted using Trizol reagent, and RNA quality was checked on an Agilent 2100 Bioanalyzer. This clonotype was seen a handful of times. Its antigen is not yet known. Per-base quality was not reported, and no clone a single base away is much larger than it.

The sequence is built from TRBV3-1 and TRBJ1-1, with the D segment identity uncertain. The TCR originated in an adult man with Graves' ophthalmopathy. The sample taken for sequencing was peripheral blood. The CDR3 reads CASSQDLGITEAFF. The DNA sequence is TGTGCCAGCAGCCAAGACCTAGGGATCACTGAAGCTTTCTTT.